Listed below are T cell receptor beta chains from one sample, sequenced in a study of blood T cell repertoires in COVID-19. Produced via immunoSEQ multiplex PCR; TCRdb's table is partial and in-frame only. The table lists about 100,000 clones, roughly 83% of them singletons. Sample: peripheral blood. All receptors come from a woman of 80 years or more with active or convalescent COVID-19. Both conserved end residues are part of each CDR3.

>15|TRBV7-2|TRBJ2-3
CASSLGGPGTDTQYF
>16|TRBV4-1|TRBJ1-1
CASSATGGVEDTEAFF
>13|TRBV19|TRBJ2-7
CASSAGGNYEQYF
>13|TRBV19|TRBJ1-1
CASSRVIDTEAFF
>17|TRBV11-2|TRBJ1-3
CASDFLFHRQRGNTIYF
>15|TRBV6-4|TRBJ2-1
CASSDGWEGTAEQFF
>15|TRBV7-3|TRBJ1-1
CASSLMPEKNTEAFF
>15|TRBV2|TRBJ2-7
CASSEASQGKREQYF
>15|TRBV6-2/TRBV6-3|TRBJ1-5
CASSGPGGPNQPQHF
>11|TRBV5-1|TRBJ1-1
CASSLEGEAFF
>13|TRBV24-1|TRBJ1-4
CATSDGEEEKLFF
>12|TRBV5-1|TRBJ2-5
CASRLEQETQYF
>14|TRBV5-1|TRBJ2-1
CASSLGTGGQEQFF
>15|TRBV15|TRBJ1-2
CATSRYGTSNYGYTF
>14|TRBV4-3|TRBJ2-1
CASSHQRGLYEQFF
>15|TRBV28|TRBJ1-3
CASIETGFSGNTIYF
>19|TRBV24-1|TRBJ2-3
CATSDRTGTSGRGTDTQYF